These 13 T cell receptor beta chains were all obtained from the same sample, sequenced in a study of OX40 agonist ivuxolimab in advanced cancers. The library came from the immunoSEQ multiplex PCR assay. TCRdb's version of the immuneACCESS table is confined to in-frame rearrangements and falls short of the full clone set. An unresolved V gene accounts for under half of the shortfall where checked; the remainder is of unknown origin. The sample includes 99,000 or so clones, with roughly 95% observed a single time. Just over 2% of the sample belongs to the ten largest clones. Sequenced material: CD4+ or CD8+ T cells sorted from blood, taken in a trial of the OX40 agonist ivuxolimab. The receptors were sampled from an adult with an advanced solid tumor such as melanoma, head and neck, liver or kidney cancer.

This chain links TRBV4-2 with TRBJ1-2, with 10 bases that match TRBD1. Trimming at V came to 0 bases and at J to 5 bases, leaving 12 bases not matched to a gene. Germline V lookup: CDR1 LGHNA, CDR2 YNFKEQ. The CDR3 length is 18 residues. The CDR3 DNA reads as TGTGCCAGCAGCCAAGATATTAACCCGGGACAGGGGATTTATGGCTACACCTTC. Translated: CASSQDINPGQGIYGYTF.

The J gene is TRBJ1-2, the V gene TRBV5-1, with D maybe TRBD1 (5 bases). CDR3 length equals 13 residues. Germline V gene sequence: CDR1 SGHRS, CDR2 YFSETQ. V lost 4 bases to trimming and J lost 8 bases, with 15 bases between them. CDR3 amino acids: CASSQGRGFGYTF. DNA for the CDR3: TGCGCCAGCAGCCAGGGAAGGGGATTCGGCTACACCTTC.

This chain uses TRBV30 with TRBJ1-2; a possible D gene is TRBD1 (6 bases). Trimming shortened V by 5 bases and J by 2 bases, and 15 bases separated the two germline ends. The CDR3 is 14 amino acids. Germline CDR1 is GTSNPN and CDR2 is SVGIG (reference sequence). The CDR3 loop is CAWLRDTWNYGYTF. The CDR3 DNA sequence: TGTGCCTGGCTCCGGGACACCTGGAACTATGGCTACACCTTC.

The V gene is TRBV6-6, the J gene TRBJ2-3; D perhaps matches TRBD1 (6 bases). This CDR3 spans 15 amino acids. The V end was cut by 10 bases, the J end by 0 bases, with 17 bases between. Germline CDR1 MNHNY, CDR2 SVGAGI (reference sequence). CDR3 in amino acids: CATLAGTYSTDTQYF. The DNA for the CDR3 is TGTGCCACCCTAGCCGGGACATATAGCACAGATACGCAGTATTTT.

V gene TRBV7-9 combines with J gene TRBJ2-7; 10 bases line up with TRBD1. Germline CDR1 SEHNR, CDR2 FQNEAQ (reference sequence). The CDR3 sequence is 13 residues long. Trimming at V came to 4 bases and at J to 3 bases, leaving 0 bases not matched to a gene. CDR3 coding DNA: TGTGCCAGCAGCTGGGACAGGGGCTACGAGCAGTACTTC. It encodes CASSWDRGYEQYF.

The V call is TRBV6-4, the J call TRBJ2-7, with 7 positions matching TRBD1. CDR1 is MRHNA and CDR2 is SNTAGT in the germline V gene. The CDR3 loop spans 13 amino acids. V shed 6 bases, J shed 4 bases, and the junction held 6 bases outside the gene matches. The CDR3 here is CASRTRDSYEQYF. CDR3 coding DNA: TGTGCCAGCAGAACCAGGGACAGTTACGAGCAGTACTTC.

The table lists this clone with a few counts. CDR3 region: CASSHRVESYEQYF. The CDR3 nucleotides read TGTGCCAGCAGCCACAGGGTAGAGAGTTACGAGCAGTACTTC. This chain links TRBV7-9 with TRBJ2-7; D is perhaps TRBD1 (6 bases). The CDR3 contains 14 residues. Looked up from germline, CDR1 is SEHNR and CDR2 is FQNEAQ (reference sequence). The V and J ends lost 5 bases and 4 bases respectively, with 15 bases between them.

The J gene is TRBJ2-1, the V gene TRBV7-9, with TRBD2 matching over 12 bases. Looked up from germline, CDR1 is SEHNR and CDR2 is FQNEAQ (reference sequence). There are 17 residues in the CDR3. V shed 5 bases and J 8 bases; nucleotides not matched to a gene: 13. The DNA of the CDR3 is TGTGCCAGCAGCCCCCGGACTAGCGGGGAGAGATCCCATGAGCAGTTCTTC. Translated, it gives CASSPRTSGERSHEQFF. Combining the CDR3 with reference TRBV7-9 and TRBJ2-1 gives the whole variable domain DTGVSQNPRHKITKRGQNVTFRCDPISEHNRLYWYRQTLGQGPEFLTYFQNEAQLEKSRLLSDRFSAERPKGSFSTLEIQRTEQGDSAMYLCASSPRTSGERSHEQFFGPGTRLTVL.

CDR3 protein: CASSRTSGSYNEQFF. The CDR3 DNA follows: TGTGCCAGTAGCCGGACCTCCGGCTCCTACAATGAGCAGTTCTTC. The chain carries TRBV19 and TRBJ2-1, with unresolved D. V was shortened by 6 bases and J by 0 bases, with 12 bases between the two germline ends. The CDR3 is 15 amino acids. Germline V gene lookup returns CDR1 LNHDA and CDR2 SQIVND (reference sequence).

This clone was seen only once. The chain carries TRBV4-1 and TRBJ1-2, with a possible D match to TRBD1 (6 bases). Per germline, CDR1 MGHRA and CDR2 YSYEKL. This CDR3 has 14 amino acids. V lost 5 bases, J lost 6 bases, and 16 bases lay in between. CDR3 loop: CASSTPQGIHGYTF. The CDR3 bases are TGCGCCAGCAGCACACCACAGGGTATCCATGGCTACACCTTC.

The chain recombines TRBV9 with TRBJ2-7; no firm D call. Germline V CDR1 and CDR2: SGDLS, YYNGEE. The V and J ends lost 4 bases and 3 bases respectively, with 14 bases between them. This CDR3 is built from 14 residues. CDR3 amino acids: CASSLGPEDYEQYF. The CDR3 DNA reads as TGTGCCAGCAGCCTCGGTCCCGAGGACTACGAGCAGTACTTC. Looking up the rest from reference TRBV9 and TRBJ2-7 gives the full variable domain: DSGVTQTPKHLITATGQRVTLRCSPRSGDLSVYWYQQSLDQGLQFLIQYYNGEERAKGNILERFSAQQFPDLHSELNLSSLELGDSALYFCASSLGPEDYEQYFGPGTRLTVT.

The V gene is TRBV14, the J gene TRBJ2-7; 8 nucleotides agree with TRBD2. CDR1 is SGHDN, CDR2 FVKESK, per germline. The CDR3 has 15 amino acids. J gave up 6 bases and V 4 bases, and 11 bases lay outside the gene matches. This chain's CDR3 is CASSLVGGESSEQYF. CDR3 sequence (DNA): TGTGCCAGCAGCCTGGTCGGGGGGGAAAGCTCCGAGCAGTACTTC.

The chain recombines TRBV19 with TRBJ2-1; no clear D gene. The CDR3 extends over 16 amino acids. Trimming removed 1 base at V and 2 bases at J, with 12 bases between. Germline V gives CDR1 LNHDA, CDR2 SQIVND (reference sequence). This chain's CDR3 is CASSIGGRIPYNEQFF. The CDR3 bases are TGTGCCAGTAGTATAGGTGGCAGGATTCCCTACAATGAGCAGTTCTTC.